The entry below gives a single T cell receptor beta chain sequence along with its context. Profiling relied on immunoSEQ multiplex PCR, and the TCRdb table lists in-frame clones only, not all of them. The table records 2,100,000 or so clones, 90% to 96% of them present only once. The sample is drawn from a study of shared clonotypes between healthy human individuals. CDR3 length: 15 residues. Trimming removed 6 bases from V and 6 bases from J; junction bases left unmatched: 8. CDR1 is MGHRA, CDR2 YSYEKL, per germline. This chain connects TRBV4-1 to TRBJ2-1; 10 nucleotides match TRBD1. Sequenced input: naive CD4+ T cells sorted from blood. Subset specified: CD45RA+ positively selected. This sequence originates from a man younger than 30 in good health. CDR3 nucleotides: TGCGCCAGCAGTCGACCGGGACAGGGGCGCAATGAGCAGTTCTTC. This encodes CASSRPGQGRNEQFF.